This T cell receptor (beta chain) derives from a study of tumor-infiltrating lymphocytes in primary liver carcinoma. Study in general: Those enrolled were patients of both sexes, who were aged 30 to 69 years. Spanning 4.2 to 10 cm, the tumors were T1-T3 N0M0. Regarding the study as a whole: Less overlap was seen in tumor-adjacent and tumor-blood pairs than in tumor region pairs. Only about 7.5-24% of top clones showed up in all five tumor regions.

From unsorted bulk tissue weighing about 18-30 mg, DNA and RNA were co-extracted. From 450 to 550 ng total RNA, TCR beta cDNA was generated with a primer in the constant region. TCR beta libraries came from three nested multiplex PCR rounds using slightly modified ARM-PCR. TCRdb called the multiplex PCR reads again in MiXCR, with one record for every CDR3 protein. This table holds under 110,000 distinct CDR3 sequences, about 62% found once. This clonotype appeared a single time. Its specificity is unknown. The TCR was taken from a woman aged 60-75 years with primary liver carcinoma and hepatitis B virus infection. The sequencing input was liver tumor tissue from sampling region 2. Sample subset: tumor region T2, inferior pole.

Here the CDR3 reads CASSLVPGLAFYEQFF. The CDR3 DNA reads as TGTGCCAGCAGCTTAGTGCCGGGACTAGCGTTCTATGAGCAGTTCTTC. The gene calls are TRBV11-1 and TRBJ2-1, with 10 positions matching TRBD2. The V segment lost 1 base and the J segment 8 bases; nucleotides outside the gene matches: 8. This CDR3 contains 16 residues. CDR1 is SGHAT and CDR2 is FQDESV in the germline V gene (reference sequence).